The present entry profiles one T cell receptor beta chain with its context. This entry comes from a study of blood T cell repertoires in COVID-19. CDR3 length: 15 residues. Trimming took 1 base from V and 0 from J, leaving 9 bases between them. CDR1 and CDR2 (germline): SGHTA, FQGNSA. As originally analysed: Nucleated cell counts were estimated from reference gene primer amplification. Clones were sequenced by immunoSEQ multiplex PCR, and TCRdb holds only the in-frame ones, with some missing. Clone size and V and J calls were adopted from that table, with D and trimming inferred from the DNA. The table lists under 50,000 clones, 80% to 90% of them singletons.

This sequence was found in a man between 65 and 80 years old with active COVID-19. The specimen sequenced was peripheral blood. V is TRBV7-2 and J is TRBJ1-2; the D gene is possibly TRBD1 (5 bases). The CDR3 nucleotides are TGTGCCAGCAGCTTAGAGGGACTCGCTAACTATGGCTACACCTTC. Encoded protein: CASSLEGLANYGYTF.